One sample yielded the 11 T cell receptor beta chains listed below, sequenced in a study of CD8 T cells in ankylosing spondylitis. MiXCR, run by TCRdb on the 5' RACE reads, gives a single entry per CDR3 protein. The sample yields 90,000 to 100,000 distinct CDR3 sequences, about 8.5% seen once. Sequencing was done on a sample of blood, either unsorted or a sorted T cell fraction (not recorded which). Source of these receptors: a male donor with ankylosing spondylitis or in good health (not recorded which).

This clonotype was detected only a few times. The chain is built from TRBV7-2 and TRBJ2-7, with D tentatively TRBD2 (6 bases). Trimming removed 3 bases at V and 3 bases at J, with 9 bases between. CDR3 length: 13 residues. From germline, CDR1 is SGHTA and CDR2 FQGNSA. The CDR3 sequence is CASSFRSGYEQYF. Written as DNA, the CDR3 is TGTGCCAGCAGCTTCCGTAGCGGCTACGAGCAGTACTTC.

This clonotype was counted at least ten times. The gene calls are TRBV6-2 or TRBV6-3 and TRBJ2-7; 12 bases line up with TRBD2. The CDR3 sequence is 15 residues long. The V and J ends lost 6 bases and 5 bases, in that order; junction bases with no gene match: 8. Per the germline V gene, CDR1 is MNHEY and CDR2 is SVGEGT. The CDR3 sequence: CASRPTSGRTHEQYF. CDR3 sequence (DNA): TGTGCCAGCAGGCCAACTAGCGGGAGGACCCACGAGCAGTACTTC.

This clonotype was picked up many times. The chain is built from TRBV20-1 and TRBJ2-7; no clear D. The germline V gene encodes CDR1 DFQATT and CDR2 SNEGSKA (reference sequence). V was trimmed by 3 bases and J by 4 bases, leaving 16 bases between them. The CDR3 extends over 14 amino acids. The CDR3, as DNA: TGCAGTGCTAGCGAGTTCCCGGTCGGGTACGAGCAGTACTTC. Protein sequence: CSASEFPVGYEQYF.

This clonotype was recorded at least ten times. The V call is TRBV5-1, the J call TRBJ2-2, with D hard to call. The CDR3 is 14 amino acids. Trimming pared 2 bases from V and 2 bases from J, leaving 7 bases between. The germline V gene encodes CDR1 SGHRS and CDR2 YFSETQ. The CDR3 coding sequence is TGCGCCAGCAGCTTCCCGGATAACACCGGGGAGCTGTTTTTT. Amino acids: CASSFPDNTGELFF.

This clonotype showed up many times. The CDR3 DNA reads TGCAGCGGATCGGACCGTTCGAACTCCTACGAGCAGTACTTC. Protein: CSGSDRSNSYEQYF. This sequence joins TRBV29-1 and TRBJ2-7; D not resolved. The length of the CDR3 is 14 residues. Germline lookup yields CDR1 SQVTM and CDR2 ANQGSEA. V lost 7 bases, J lost 0 bases, and 16 bases lay in between.

The table lists this clonotype with many counts. The chain carries TRBV7-6 and TRBJ2-1, with 13 bases matching TRBD2. The CDR3 runs to 17 residues. CDR1 is SGHVS, CDR2 FNYEAQ, per germline. V dropped 4 bases and J dropped 5; count of bases not matched to a gene: 8. In DNA, the CDR3 is TGTGCCAGCAGCTCGGGACTAGCGGGGCTACATCACAATGAGCAGTTCTTC. As protein: CASSSGLAGLHHNEQFF.

This clonotype was seen repeatedly, ten times or more. The chain recombines TRBV7-2 with TRBJ2-2; the D gene is possibly TRBD2 (6 bases). Germline V gene lookup returns CDR1 SGHTA and CDR2 FQGNSA. The CDR3 covers 16 residues. With 5 bases removed from V and 7 bases from J, the gap between germline ends came to 20 bases. CDR3: CASSKPPPGVGGELFF. The CDR3 region has the DNA TGTGCCAGCAGCAAACCCCCTCCGGGGGTAGGCGGGGAGCTGTTTTTT.

The V call is TRBV6-5, the J call TRBJ2-5; D remains ambiguous. The V and J ends lost 2 bases and 0 bases respectively, with 10 bases between them. Germline CDR1 reads MNHEY; CDR2 reads SVGAGI. This CDR3 spans 15 amino acids. CDR3 nucleotide sequence: TGTGCCAGCAGTTACGCACCGCTTTACCAAGAGACCCAGTACTTC. It specifies CASSYAPLYQETQYF.

The chain combines TRBV6-2 or TRBV6-3 with TRBJ2-2; 9 nucleotides line up with TRBD2. The CDR3 length is 17 residues. CDR1 is MNHEY, CDR2 SVGEGT, per germline. With V trimmed by 0 bases and J by 4 bases, 6 bases remained unmatched. The CDR3 here is CASSYSTAGGRTGELFF. CDR3 DNA: TGTGCCAGCAGTTACTCGACGGCGGGGGGGCGCACCGGGGAGCTGTTTTTT.

This clonotype was seen ten or more times. The V call is TRBV20-1, the J call TRBJ1-4, with D possibly matching TRBD1 (6 bases). Per the germline V gene, CDR1 is DFQATT and CDR2 is SNEGSKA (reference sequence). The CDR3 is 14 residues long. Trimming cost V 2 bases and J 5 bases, with 12 bases left between them. Here the CDR3 DNA reads TGCAGTGCTAGACTTGGGACACGAAATGAAAAACTGTTTTTT. Translation gives CSARLGTRNEKLFF.

This clonotype appeared many times. The chain carries TRBV12-3 or TRBV12-4 and TRBJ1-1; 8 positions match TRBD1. Germline trimming cut 3 bases from V and 3 bases from J; bases unmatched to any gene: 3. The CDR3 has 14 amino acids. In DNA, the CDR3 is TGTGCCAGCAGTTTCCCGGACAGGGACACTGAAGCTTTCTTT. This gives the protein CASSFPDRDTEAFF.